The present entry profiles one T cell receptor beta chain with its context. No antigen is known for it. This entry comes from a study of CD8 T cells in Susac syndrome. TCR beta sequencing was performed on blood CD8+ and CD4+ T cells. The CD8+ and CD4+ T cells were negatively isolated, with the TEMRA cells enriched by FACS. Random hexamers were used to reverse transcribe roughly 0.45 to 1 ug of RNA. The authors amplified TCR beta CDR3 across 54 Vbeta and 13 Jbeta using immunoSEQ multiplex PCR. TCRdb called the immunoSEQ multiplex PCR reads again in MiXCR, with one record for every CDR3 protein. The sample contains 150,000 to 200,000 distinct CDR3 sequences, approximately 94% of which appear only once. CDR3 length equals 13 residues. Trimming took off 6 bases at V and 3 bases at J, with 14 bases between the two ends. Germline CDR1 reads DFQATT; CDR2 reads SNEGSKA (reference sequence). Findings and limits, study-wide: As the study acknowledged, the number of individuals in its TCR sequencing and HLA analysis was relatively small.

J is TRBJ1-1 and V is TRBV20-1; no firm D call. The sequencing input was CD4+ T cells from PBMCs. The sequence derives from a human donor with multiple sclerosis. In DNA form, the CDR3 reads TGCAGTGCCTCCCCGTTGAGGGACACTGAAGCTTTCTTT. Encoded protein: CSASPLRDTEAFF.